A single sample is the source of the 6 T cell receptor beta chains below, sequenced in a study of T cells in Graves' hyperthyroidism and ophthalmopathy. There were TCR beta CDR3 regions amplified from RNA transcripts. Primed by the HTBI set, a first-round RT-PCR was run on the TCR CDR3. TCRdb independently ran MiXCR on the multiplex PCR reads; one entry per CDR3 protein. The sample includes hundreds of thousands of distinct CDR3 sequences, just under 45% seen only once; the top ten take roughly 6.5%. Sequences were obtained from peripheral blood or thyroid tissue (not recorded which). The receptors come from an adult man with Graves' disease, either hyperthyroidism or ophthalmopathy (not recorded which).

The chain combines TRBV14 with TRBJ2-7; TRBD2 matches 11 bases. The germline gives CDR1 SGHDN, CDR2 FVKESK. The CDR3 contains 14 residues. After removal of 5 bases from V and 7 bases from J, the junction contained 7 bases not matched to a gene. The CDR3 reads CASSKTSGVEEQYF. CDR3 nucleotides: TGTGCCAGCAGCAAGACTAGCGGGGTCGAGGAGCAGTACTTC.

This clonotype came up a few times. The CDR3 DNA is TGTGCCAGCAGGAACATCGGCTCCTATAATTCACCCCTCCACTTT. Its protein product is CASRNIGSYNSPLHF. The chain couples TRBV2 to TRBJ1-6; D remains unclear. The germline V and J ends were trimmed by 6 bases and 0 bases, with 9 bases remaining between them. The germline V gene has CDR1 SNHLY and CDR2 FYNNEI. This CDR3 spans 15 amino acids.

The J gene is TRBJ2-5, the V gene TRBV7-2; 10 bases map to TRBD2. Germline CDR1 SGHTA, CDR2 FQGNSA. The CDR3 length is 15 residues. The V gene end was trimmed by 3 bases and the J gene end by 7 bases; junction bases not matched to a gene: 8. CDR3 in amino acids: CASSLRAGGPSTQYF. In DNA form, the CDR3 reads TGTGCCAGCAGCTTGAGAGCGGGAGGGCCCTCGACCCAGTACTTC.

This clonotype was counted a few times. V is TRBV11-2 and J is TRBJ1-2, with D possibly TRBD1 on 5 matching bases. The CDR3 spans 14 residues. V dropped 3 bases and J dropped 8 bases, with 16 bases sitting between them. Germline-derived CDR1 and CDR2 are SGHAT and FQNNGV. The CDR3 DNA sequence: TGTGCCAGCAGCTTGGGCCGGGGCAACATGGGCTACACCTTC. Its protein is CASSLGRGNMGYTF.

This clonotype was counted only a few times. The rearrangement links TRBV13 to TRBJ1-2, with TRBD1 identical over 7 bases. The germline V gene encodes CDR1 PRHDT and CDR2 FYEKMQ (reference sequence). Trimming cost V 2 bases and J 9 bases; bases outside gene matches: 9. The CDR3 consists of 14 residues. The CDR3 here is CASSLRGLRVSYTF. The CDR3 region has the DNA TGTGCCAGCAGCTTAAGGGGGCTGAGGGTTAGCTACACCTTC.

This clonotype was detected ten times or more. The chain combines TRBV9 with TRBJ2-7; 8 bases line up with TRBD1. V shed 4 bases, J shed 5 bases, and the junction held 8 bases outside the gene matches. The CDR3 is 14 residues long. Germline V gene data show CDR1 as SGDLS and CDR2 as YYNGEE. This chain's CDR3 is CASSLRDRPDEQYF. The CDR3 region has the DNA TGTGCCAGCAGCCTACGGGACAGGCCGGACGAGCAGTACTTC.